A selection of T cell receptor beta chains follows, all from one sample in a study of T cell responses to AZD1222 COVID-19 vaccine. Assay used: immunoSEQ multiplex PCR; TCRdb lists only in-frame clones, some missing. This table holds 100,000 to 150,000 clones, about 89% found once. Here the sequenced sample was peripheral blood, taken on day 0 of MenACWY control vaccination. The source of these receptors is an adult in good health. The CDR3 runs from the conserved cysteine through the conserved F or W. Fields, in order: clone size, D gene, J gene, V gene, CDR3 DNA, CDR3 protein. A D gene is named only where the DNA matches it firmly. Clone size is not always given. Where it is, it says once, few, many or a class for expanded clones.

clone size: -
D gene: TRBD1
J gene: TRBJ1-2
V gene: TRBV19
CDR3 DNA: TGTGCCAGTAAGCAGGGGACAGGGAATGGCTACACCTTC
CDR3 protein: CASKQGTGNGYTF

clone size: -
D gene: TRBD1
J gene: TRBJ1-6
V gene: TRBV7-9
CDR3 DNA: TGTGCCAGCAGCTTAGCGGGGACACAGGGGAGGGTTTCACCCCTCCACTTT
CDR3 protein: CASSLAGTQGRVSPLHF

clone size: -
D gene: -
J gene: TRBJ1-1
V gene: TRBV7-9
CDR3 DNA: TGTGCCAGCAGCCCTAAGGGAAGCACTGAAGCTTTCTTT
CDR3 protein: CASSPKGSTEAFF

clone size: -
D gene: -
J gene: TRBJ1-5
V gene: TRBV7-9
CDR3 DNA: TGTGCCAGCAGTGCCAAGGGGGAGTGGGGCAATCAGCCCCAGCATTTT
CDR3 protein: CASSAKGEWGNQPQHF

clone size: -
D gene: -
J gene: TRBJ1-2
V gene: TRBV12-3/TRBV12-4
CDR3 DNA: TGTGCCAGCAGTTTAGGGAGTTCGGATGGCTACACCTTC
CDR3 protein: CASSLGSSDGYTF

clone size: -
D gene: -
J gene: TRBJ2-7
V gene: TRBV5-1
CDR3 DNA: TGCGCCAGCAGCCGGGACATCGCCTACGAGCAGTACTTC
CDR3 protein: CASSRDIAYEQYF

clone size: once
D gene: TRBD1
J gene: TRBJ2-7
V gene: TRBV4-1
CDR3 DNA: TGCGCCAGCAGAGGGGACAGCTACGAGCAGTACTTC
CDR3 protein: CASRGDSYEQYF

clone size: -
D gene: -
J gene: TRBJ2-5
V gene: TRBV29-1
CDR3 DNA: TGCAGCGTCCTAGATCATACGGGAGAGACCCAGTACTTC
CDR3 protein: CSVLDHTGETQYF

clone size: once
D gene: -
J gene: TRBJ1-3
V gene: TRBV5-1
CDR3 DNA: TGCGCCAGCAGCTTGGGCAGCTCTGGAAACACCATATATTTT
CDR3 protein: CASSLGSSGNTIYF

clone size: few
D gene: -
J gene: TRBJ1-5
V gene: TRBV2
CDR3 DNA: TGTGCCACCGGGAGGGGGGGCCTCAATCAGCCCCAGCATTTT
CDR3 protein: CATGRGGLNQPQHF

clone size: -
D gene: -
J gene: TRBJ1-3
V gene: TRBV7-9
CDR3 DNA: TGTGCCAGCAACCCGGACTCTGGAAACACCATATATTTT
CDR3 protein: CASNPDSGNTIYF

clone size: -
D gene: -
J gene: TRBJ1-1
V gene: TRBV6-2/TRBV6-3
CDR3 DNA: TGTGCCAGCAGTCTACCGTCCCGGACAGCCGAAGCTTTCTTT
CDR3 protein: CASSLPSRTAEAFF

clone size: many
D gene: -
J gene: TRBJ2-7
V gene: TRBV6-2/TRBV6-3
CDR3 DNA: TGTGCCAGCAGTTATCGGGAGAGTCAAGAGCAGTACTTC
CDR3 protein: CASSYRESQEQYF

clone size: -
D gene: TRBD1
J gene: TRBJ1-4
V gene: TRBV4-1
CDR3 DNA: TGCGCCAGCAAAAACAGGGGACTTGCAACTAATGAAAAACTGTTTTTT
CDR3 protein: CASKNRGLATNEKLFF

clone size: few
D gene: TRBD1
J gene: TRBJ1-6
V gene: TRBV11-2
CDR3 DNA: TGTGCCAGCAGCTTAGGGAGGACAGGGATAAAGGATTCACCCCTCCACTTT
CDR3 protein: CASSLGRTGIKDSPLHF

clone size: -
D gene: -
J gene: TRBJ1-1
V gene: TRBV5-8
CDR3 DNA: TGTGCCAGCAGCTTGCCCGGCATGAACACTGAAGCTTTCTTT
CDR3 protein: CASSLPGMNTEAFF

clone size: -
D gene: -
J gene: TRBJ1-4
V gene: TRBV10-3
CDR3 DNA: TGTGCCATCAGTGATAGGGAGGGGGCAACTAATGAAAAACTGTTTTTT
CDR3 protein: CAISDREGATNEKLFF

clone size: -
D gene: TRBD1
J gene: TRBJ2-6
V gene: TRBV11-3
CDR3 DNA: TGTGCCAGCAGCGCGGGGACAGGGGGCTCTGGGGCCAACGTCCTGACTTTC
CDR3 protein: CASSAGTGGSGANVLTF

clone size: few
D gene: -
J gene: TRBJ2-2
V gene: TRBV7-2
CDR3 DNA: TGTGCCAGCACACCGGGACACGTGAACACCGGGGAGCTGTTTTTT
CDR3 protein: CASTPGHVNTGELFF

clone size: -
D gene: -
J gene: TRBJ2-5
V gene: TRBV2
CDR3 DNA: TGTGCCAGCATAGTTCAAGAGACCCAGTACTTC
CDR3 protein: CASIVQETQYF

clone size: -
D gene: -
J gene: TRBJ1-1
V gene: TRBV18
CDR3 DNA: TGTGCCAGCTCAGAACAGACAGGGAACACTGAAGCTTTCTTT
CDR3 protein: CASSEQTGNTEAFF

clone size: once
D gene: -
J gene: TRBJ1-6
V gene: TRBV6-5
CDR3 DNA: TGTGCCAGCAGTTATTTAACAGGGAATTCACCCCTCCACTTT
CDR3 protein: CASSYLTGNSPLHF

clone size: -
D gene: -
J gene: TRBJ1-1
V gene: TRBV6-5
CDR3 DNA: TGTGCCAGCAGCCTTAATACAGCAATCGCTGAAGCTTTCTTT
CDR3 protein: CASSLNTAIAEAFF

clone size: -
D gene: -
J gene: TRBJ1-5
V gene: TRBV2
CDR3 DNA: TGTGCCAGCAGAGGGGACATGTCAGCTCAGCCCCAGCATTTT
CDR3 protein: CASRGDMSAQPQHF

clone size: -
D gene: -
J gene: TRBJ1-2
V gene: TRBV30
CDR3 DNA: TGTGCCTGGAGTGGCTTTGGTGGCTACACCTTC
CDR3 protein: CAWSGFGGYTF

clone size: -
D gene: -
J gene: TRBJ1-6
V gene: TRBV6-1
CDR3 DNA: TGTGCCAGCAGTGAATTCGGGCTTTCGAATTCACCCCTCCACTTT
CDR3 protein: CASSEFGLSNSPLHF

clone size: -
D gene: TRBD2
J gene: TRBJ2-2
V gene: TRBV12-3/TRBV12-4
CDR3 DNA: TGTGCCAGCAGGGGGGGGTCGGCCGGGGAGCTGTTTTTT
CDR3 protein: CASRGGSAGELFF

clone size: -
D gene: TRBD1
J gene: TRBJ1-2
V gene: TRBV9
CDR3 DNA: TGTGCCAGCAGCGTAGACGACAGGGGCTATGGCTACACCTTC
CDR3 protein: CASSVDDRGYGYTF

clone size: -
D gene: TRBD1
J gene: TRBJ2-3
V gene: TRBV7-3
CDR3 DNA: TGTGCCAGCAGCCCTACGACCGGACAGGGTCCAGATACGCAGTATTTT
CDR3 protein: CASSPTTGQGPDTQYF

clone size: -
D gene: -
J gene: TRBJ1-2
V gene: TRBV10-2
CDR3 DNA: TGCGCCAGCAGTGTTAACGGACCCTATGGCTACACCTTC
CDR3 protein: CASSVNGPYGYTF